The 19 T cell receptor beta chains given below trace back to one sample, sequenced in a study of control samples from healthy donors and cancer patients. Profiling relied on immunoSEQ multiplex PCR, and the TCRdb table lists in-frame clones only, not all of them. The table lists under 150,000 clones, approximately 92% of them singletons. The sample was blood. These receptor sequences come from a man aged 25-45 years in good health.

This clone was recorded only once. The CDR3 is CSASRTGVQYF. The CDR3 DNA is TGCAGTGCTAGCCGGACAGGGGTTCAGTACTTC. This chain connects TRBV20-1 to TRBJ2-4; 9 bases match TRBD1. Germline assignment: CDR1 DFQATT and CDR2 SNEGSKA (reference sequence). V dropped 3 bases and J dropped 11; count of bases not matched to a gene: 2. This CDR3 comprises 11 residues.

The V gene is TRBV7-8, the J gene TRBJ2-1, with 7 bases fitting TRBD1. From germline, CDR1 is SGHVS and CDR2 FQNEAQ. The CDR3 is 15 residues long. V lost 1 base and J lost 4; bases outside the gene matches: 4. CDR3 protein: CASSLVGQRYNEQFF. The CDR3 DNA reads TGTGCCAGCAGCTTAGTGGGACAGAGATACAATGAGCAGTTCTTC.

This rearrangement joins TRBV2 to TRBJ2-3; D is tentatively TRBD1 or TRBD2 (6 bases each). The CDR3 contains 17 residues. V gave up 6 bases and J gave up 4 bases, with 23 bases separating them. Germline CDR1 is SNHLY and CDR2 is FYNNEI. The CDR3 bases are TGTGCCAGCAGCGGGGTAGGGGGGAGGAGTGACTCAGATACGCAGTATTTT. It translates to CASSGVGGRSDSDTQYF.

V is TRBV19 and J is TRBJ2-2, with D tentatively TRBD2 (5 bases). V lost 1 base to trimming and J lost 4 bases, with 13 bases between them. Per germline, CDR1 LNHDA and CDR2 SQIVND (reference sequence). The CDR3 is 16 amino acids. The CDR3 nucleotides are TGTGCCAGTAGTATAGGTGGCGGAGGCCGCACCGGGGAGCTGTTTTTT. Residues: CASSIGGGGRTGELFF.

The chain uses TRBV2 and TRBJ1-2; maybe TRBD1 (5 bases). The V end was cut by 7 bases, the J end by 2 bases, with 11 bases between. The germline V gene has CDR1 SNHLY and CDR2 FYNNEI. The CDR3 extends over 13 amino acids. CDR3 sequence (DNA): TGTGCCAGCATGGAAGGGGACAACTATGGCTACACCTTC. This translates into CASMEGDNYGYTF.

The CDR3, as DNA: TGTGCCAGCAGCTTCGGGCAGCGCTCCTACAATGAGCAGTTCTTC. It yields the protein CASSFGQRSYNEQFF. The chain has TRBV11-3 and TRBJ2-1; no clear D gene. The CDR3 loop spans 15 amino acids. From germline, CDR1 is SGHNT and CDR2 YENEEA. Trimming stripped 3 bases from V and 0 bases from J, with 9 bases between.

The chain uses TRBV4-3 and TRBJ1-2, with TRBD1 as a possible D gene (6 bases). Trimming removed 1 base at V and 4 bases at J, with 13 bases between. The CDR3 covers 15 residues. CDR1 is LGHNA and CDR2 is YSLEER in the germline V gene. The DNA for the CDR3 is TGCGCCAGCAGCCAAGGGCAGGGGCCGGGCTATGGCTACACCTTC. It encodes CASSQGQGPGYGYTF.

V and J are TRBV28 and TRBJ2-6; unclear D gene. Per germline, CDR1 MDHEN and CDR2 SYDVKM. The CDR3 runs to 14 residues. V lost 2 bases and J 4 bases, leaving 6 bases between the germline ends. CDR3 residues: CASSLGPGANVLTF. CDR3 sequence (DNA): TGTGCCAGCAGTTTAGGACCGGGGGCCAACGTCCTGACTTTC.

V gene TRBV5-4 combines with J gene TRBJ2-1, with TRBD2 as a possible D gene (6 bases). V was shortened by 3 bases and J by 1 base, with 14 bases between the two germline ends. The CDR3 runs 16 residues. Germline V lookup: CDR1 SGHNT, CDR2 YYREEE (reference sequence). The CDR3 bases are TGTGCCAGCAGCTCGGGCGGGATAGGGTCCTACAATGAGCAGTTCTTC. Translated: CASSSGGIGSYNEQFF.

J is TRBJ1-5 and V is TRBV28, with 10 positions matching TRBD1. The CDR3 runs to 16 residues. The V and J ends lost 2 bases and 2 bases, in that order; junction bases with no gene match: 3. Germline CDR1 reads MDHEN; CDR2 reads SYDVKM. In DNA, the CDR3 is TGTGCCAGCAGTTTACCTGGGACAGGGGGCAATCAGCCCCAGCATTTT. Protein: CASSLPGTGGNQPQHF.

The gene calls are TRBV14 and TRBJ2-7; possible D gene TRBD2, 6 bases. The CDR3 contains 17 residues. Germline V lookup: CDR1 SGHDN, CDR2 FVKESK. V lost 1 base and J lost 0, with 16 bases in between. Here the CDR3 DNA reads TGTGCCAGCAGCCAAGGACTCCGGGACTGGAGCTCCTACGAGCAGTACTTC. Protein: CASSQGLRDWSSYEQYF. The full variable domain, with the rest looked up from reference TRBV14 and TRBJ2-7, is EAGVTQFPSHSVIEKGQTVTLRCDPISGHDNLYWYRRVMGKEIKFLLHFVKESKQDESGMPNNRFLAERTGGTYSTLKVQPAELEDSGVYFCASSQGLRDWSSYEQYFGPGTRLTVT.

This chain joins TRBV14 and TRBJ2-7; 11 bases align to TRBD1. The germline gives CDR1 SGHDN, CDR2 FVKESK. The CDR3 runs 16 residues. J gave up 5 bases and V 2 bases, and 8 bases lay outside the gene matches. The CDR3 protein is CASSQHGGTGGNEQYF. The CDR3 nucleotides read TGTGCCAGCAGCCAACACGGCGGGACAGGGGGTAACGAGCAGTACTTC.

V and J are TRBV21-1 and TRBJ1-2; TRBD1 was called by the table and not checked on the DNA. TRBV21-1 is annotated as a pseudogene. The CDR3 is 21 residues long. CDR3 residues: CASSKGGVSPKHGQAERGYTF. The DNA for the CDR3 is TGTGCCAGCAGCAAAGGGGGAGTCTCCCCGAAACACGGACAGGCGGAGAGGGGCTACACCTTC.

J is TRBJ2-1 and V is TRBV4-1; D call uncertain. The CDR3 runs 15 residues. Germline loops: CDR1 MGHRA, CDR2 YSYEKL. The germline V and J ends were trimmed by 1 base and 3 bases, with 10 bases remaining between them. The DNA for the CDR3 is TGCGCCAGCAGCCAAGGGTTCTCTAACTACAATGAGCAGTTCTTC. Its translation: CASSQGFSNYNEQFF.

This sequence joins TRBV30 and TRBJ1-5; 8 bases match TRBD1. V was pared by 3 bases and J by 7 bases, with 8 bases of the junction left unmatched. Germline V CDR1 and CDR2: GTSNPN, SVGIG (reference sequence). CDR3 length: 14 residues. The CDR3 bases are TGTGCCTGGAGAAATCAGGGGGCTGGACAGCCCCAGCATTTT. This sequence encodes CAWRNQGAGQPQHF.

The CDR3 is CASSLVGQGETQYF. The CDR3 DNA sequence: TGCGCCAGCAGCTTGGTCGGACAGGGGGAGACCCAGTACTTC. This chain links TRBV5-1 with TRBJ2-5; TRBD1 matches 9 bases. With 0 bases clipped from V and 5 bases from J, the junction kept 2 bases outside the gene matches. The CDR3 runs 14 residues. From germline, CDR1 is SGHRS and CDR2 YFSETQ.

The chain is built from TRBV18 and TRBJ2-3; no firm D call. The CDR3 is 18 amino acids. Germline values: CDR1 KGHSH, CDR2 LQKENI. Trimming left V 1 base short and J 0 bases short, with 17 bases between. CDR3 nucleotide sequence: TGTGCCAGCTCACCACGCCCCTTACAGTCTACTAGCACAGATACGCAGTATTTT. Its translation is CASSPRPLQSTSTDTQYF.

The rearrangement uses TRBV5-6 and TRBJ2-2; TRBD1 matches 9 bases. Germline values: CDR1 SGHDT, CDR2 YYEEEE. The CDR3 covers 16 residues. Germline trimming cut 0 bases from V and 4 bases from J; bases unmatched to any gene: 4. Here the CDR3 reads CASSLVGQGTTGELFF. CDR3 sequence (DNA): TGTGCCAGCAGCTTGGTGGGACAGGGTACCACCGGGGAGCTGTTTTTT. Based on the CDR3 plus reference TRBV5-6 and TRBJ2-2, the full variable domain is DAGVTQSPTHLIKTRGQQVTLRCSPKSGHDTVSWYQQALGQGPQFIFQYYEEEERQRGNFPDRFSGHQFPNYSSELNVNALLLGDSALYLCASSLVGQGTTGELFFGEGSRLTVL.

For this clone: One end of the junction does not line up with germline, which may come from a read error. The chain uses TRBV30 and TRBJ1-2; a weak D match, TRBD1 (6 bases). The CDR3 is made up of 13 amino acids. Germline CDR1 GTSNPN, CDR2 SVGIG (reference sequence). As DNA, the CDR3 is TGTGCCTGGAGTTATCTCGCGGGAATGAGGCAGGGGTTC. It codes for CAWSYLAGMRQGF.